The sample holds one count of the clone carrying this T cell receptor beta chain. The antigen is undetermined. Patients with a history of autoimmune disease or on systemic immunosuppression were excluded. This sample was taken from a study of OX40 agonist ivuxolimab in advanced cancers. V shed 3 bases and J 5 bases; nucleotides not matched to a gene: 9. The V gene's germline CDR1 is SGHAT and CDR2 FQNNGV. The CDR3 runs to 15 residues. Study-wide results and caveats: With doses of 0.1 to 3.0 mg/kg, CD4+ and CD8+ blood T cells had undergone clonal expansion by week 6.

Using immunoSEQ multiplex PCR, the repertoire was profiled, and TCRdb retains in-frame clones only, with some absent. The profile shows 20,000 or so clones, 75% to 85% of them singletons. The chain has TRBV11-2 and TRBJ2-5; 7 nucleotides line up with TRBD1. This clonotype was sampled from an adult with an advanced solid tumor such as melanoma, head and neck, liver or kidney cancer. The sequencing here drew on CD4+ or CD8+ T cells sorted from blood, taken in a trial of the OX40 agonist ivuxolimab. The CDR3 DNA is TGTGCCAGCAGCTTGGGGCAGACAGGGTTGGAGACCCAGTACTTC. It codes for CASSLGQTGLETQYF.